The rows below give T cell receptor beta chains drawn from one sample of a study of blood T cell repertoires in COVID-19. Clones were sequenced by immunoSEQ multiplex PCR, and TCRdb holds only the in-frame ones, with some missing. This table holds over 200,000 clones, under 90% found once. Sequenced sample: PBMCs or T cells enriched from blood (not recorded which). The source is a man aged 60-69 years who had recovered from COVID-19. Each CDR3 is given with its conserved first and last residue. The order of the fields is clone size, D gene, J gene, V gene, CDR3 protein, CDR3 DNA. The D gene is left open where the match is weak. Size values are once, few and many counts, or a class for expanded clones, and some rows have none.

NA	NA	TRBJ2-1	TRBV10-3	CAISEGADGSGEQFF	TGTGCCATCAGTGAGGGGGCGGACGGGTCGGGTGAGCAGTTCTTC
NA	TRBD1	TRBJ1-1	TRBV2	CASTGEYTEAFF	TGTGCCAGTACAGGGGAGTACACTGAAGCTTTCTTT
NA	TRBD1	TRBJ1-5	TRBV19	CASSLGTGAANQPQHF	TGTGCCAGTAGCCTTGGGACAGGGGCTGCAAATCAGCCCCAGCATTTT
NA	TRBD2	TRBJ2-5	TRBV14	CASSQRLAGQETQYF	TGTGCCAGCAGCCAACGCTTAGCGGGCCAAGAGACCCAGTACTTC
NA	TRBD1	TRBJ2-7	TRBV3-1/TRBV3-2	CASSQDTDRGRDEQYF	TGTGCCAGCAGCCAAGACACGGACAGGGGGCGCGACGAGCAGTACTTC
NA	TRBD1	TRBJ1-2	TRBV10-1	CASSVCRDSTNYGYTF	TGCGCCAGCAGTGTCTGCCGGGACAGTACTAACTATGGCTACACCTTC
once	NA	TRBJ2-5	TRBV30	CAWRSSGETQYF	TGTGCCTGGAGGTCTAGTGGAGAGACCCAGTACTTC
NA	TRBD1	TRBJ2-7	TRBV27	CASSSQGVFYEQYF	TGTGCCAGCAGTAGTCAGGGGGTTTTCTACGAGCAGTACTTC
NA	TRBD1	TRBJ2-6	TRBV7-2	CASSTSGVGGTGANVLTF	TGTGCCAGCAGCACCTCCGGGGTAGGGGGCACTGGGGCCAACGTCCTGACTTTC
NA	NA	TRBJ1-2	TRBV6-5	CASRQDKIYGYTF	TGTGCCAGCAGACAGGACAAGATCTATGGCTACACCTTC
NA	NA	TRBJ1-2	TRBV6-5	CASTRGARDIRGYTF	TGTGCCAGCACCCGAGGAGCCAGGGACATACGTGGCTACACCTTC
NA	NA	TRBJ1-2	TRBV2	CASSEPAAGIYGYTF	TGTGCCAGCAGTGAACCCGCTGCGGGCATATATGGCTACACCTTC
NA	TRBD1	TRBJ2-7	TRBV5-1	CASSPWTGSHEQYF	TGCGCCAGCAGCCCCTGGACAGGGAGCCACGAGCAGTACTTC
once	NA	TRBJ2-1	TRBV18	CASSPRLVKAYNEQFF	TGTGCCAGCTCACCGAGACTAGTAAAGGCCTACAATGAGCAGTTCTTC
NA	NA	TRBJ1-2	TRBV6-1	CASSERQGTNTF	TGTGCCAGCAGTGAACGCCAAGGGACAAACACCTTC
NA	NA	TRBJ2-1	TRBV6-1	CASSEQGIYNEQFF	TGTGCCAGCAGTGAACAGGGAATCTACAATGAGCAGTTCTTC
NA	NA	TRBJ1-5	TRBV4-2	CASSQEWAQPQHF	TGTGCCAGCAGCCAAGAGTGGGCTCAGCCCCAGCATTTT
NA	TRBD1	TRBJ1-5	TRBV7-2	CASSLGQGAGQPQHF	TGTGCCAGCAGCTTAGGACAGGGGGCTGGTCAGCCCCAGCATTTT
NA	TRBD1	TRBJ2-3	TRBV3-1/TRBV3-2	CASSLGQGTDTQYF	TGTGCCAGCAGCCTGGGACAGGGCACAGATACGCAGTATTTT
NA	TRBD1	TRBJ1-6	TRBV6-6	CASSSGQGATNSPLHF	TGTGCCAGCAGTTCGGGACAGGGGGCAACGAATTCACCCCTCCACTTT
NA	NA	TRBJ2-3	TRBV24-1	CATSDSYIDTQYF	TGTGCCACCAGTGATTCATACATAGATACGCAGTATTTT